The 8 T cell receptor beta chains listed next were all sequenced from one sample in a study of T cell changes during pregnancy in multiple sclerosis. Clones were read by immunoSEQ multiplex PCR, and TCRdb kept only the in-frame ones, dropping some. The table includes around 100,000 clones, 80% to 95% detected once. The input for sequencing was peripheral blood, taken after pregnancy. The receptors derive from a female donor with multiple sclerosis, enrolled in a pregnancy study.

The chain joins TRBV27 to TRBJ2-3; 7 bases are shared with TRBD2. CDR3 length equals 15 residues. Germline V gene lookup returns CDR1 MNHEY and CDR2 SMNVEV (reference sequence). Germline trimming cut 5 bases from V and 2 bases from J; bases unmatched to any gene: 7. In DNA form, the CDR3 reads TGTGCCAGCAGTAGGGAGGGGCGGGACACAGATACGCAGTATTTT. It translates to CASSREGRDTDTQYF.

The chain combines TRBV13 with TRBJ2-1, with 7 nucleotides matching TRBD2. The junction had 4 bases not matched to a gene; V was cut back by 5 bases and J by 3 bases. Germline values: CDR1 PRHDT, CDR2 FYEKMQ (reference sequence). The CDR3 totals 14 residues. The CDR3 loop reads CASSDRDYYNEQFF. The CDR3 nucleotides read TGTGCCAGCAGCGACCGGGACTACTACAATGAGCAGTTCTTC.

The V and J genes are TRBV18 and TRBJ2-2, with 10 bases that match TRBD2. The CDR3 spans 17 residues. Germline assignment: CDR1 KGHSH and CDR2 LQKENI. The V segment lost 1 base and the J segment 5 bases; nucleotides outside the gene matches: 7. The CDR3 protein is CASSPHRLAGATGELFF. The CDR3 nucleotides are TGTGCCAGCTCACCACACAGGCTAGCGGGAGCGACCGGGGAGCTGTTTTTT. Full variable domain (missing parts from reference TRBV18 and TRBJ2-2): NAGVMQNPRHLVRRRGQEARLRCSPMKGHSHVYWYRQLPEEGLKFMVYLQKENIIDESGMPKERFSAEFPKEGPSILRIQQVVRGDSAAYFCASSPHRLAGATGELFFGEGSRLTVL.

The chain recombines TRBV10-3 with TRBJ2-1; 9 nucleotides agree with TRBD1. In germline, CDR1 is ENHRY, CDR2 SYGVKD. The V gene end was trimmed by 6 bases and the J gene end by 6 bases; junction bases not matched to a gene: 9. The length of the CDR3 is 15 residues. CDR3: CAIRPGTGQGNEQFF. Here the CDR3 DNA reads TGTGCCATCAGACCCGGGACAGGGCAAGGCAATGAGCAGTTCTTC.

The gene calls are TRBV11-2 and TRBJ1-2; no definite D call. This CDR3 has 13 amino acids. Germline V CDR1 and CDR2: SGHAT, FQNNGV. The V and J ends lost 1 base and 4 bases respectively, with 7 bases between them. The CDR3 DNA sequence: TGTGCCAGCAGCTTAGGCGGATTCTATGGCTACACCTTC. Its protein product is CASSLGGFYGYTF.

J is TRBJ1-2 and V is TRBV10-2; tentatively, D is TRBD1 (5 bases). V was cut by 8 bases and J by 5 bases, with 15 bases left in between. Germline V gene lookup returns CDR1 WSHSY and CDR2 SAAADI. The CDR3 is made up of 13 amino acids. The CDR3 region is CASSGGEIYGYTF. The CDR3 region has the DNA TGCGCCAGCTCGGGGGGAGAGATTTATGGCTACACCTTC.

This clone occurred once. This chain connects TRBV5-4 to TRBJ2-1; TRBD2 agrees at 8 bases. Germline trimming cut 4 bases from V and 8 bases from J; bases unmatched to any gene: 8. From germline, CDR1 is SGHNT and CDR2 YYREEE (reference sequence). CDR3 length: 14 amino acids. This CDR3 reads CASSPGTRDDEQFF. CDR3 in DNA: TGTGCCAGCAGCCCCGGGACTAGGGACGATGAGCAGTTCTTC.

The CDR3 region is CASSKPRRAGISQPQHF. CDR3 DNA sequence: TGTGCCAGTAGTAAGCCCCGAAGGGCGGGTATCAGTCAGCCCCAGCATTTT. This chain connects TRBV19 to TRBJ1-5; D is uncertain. The V and J ends lost 4 bases and 6 bases respectively, with 22 bases between them. This CDR3 is built from 17 residues. Per germline, CDR1 LNHDA and CDR2 SQIVND (reference sequence).